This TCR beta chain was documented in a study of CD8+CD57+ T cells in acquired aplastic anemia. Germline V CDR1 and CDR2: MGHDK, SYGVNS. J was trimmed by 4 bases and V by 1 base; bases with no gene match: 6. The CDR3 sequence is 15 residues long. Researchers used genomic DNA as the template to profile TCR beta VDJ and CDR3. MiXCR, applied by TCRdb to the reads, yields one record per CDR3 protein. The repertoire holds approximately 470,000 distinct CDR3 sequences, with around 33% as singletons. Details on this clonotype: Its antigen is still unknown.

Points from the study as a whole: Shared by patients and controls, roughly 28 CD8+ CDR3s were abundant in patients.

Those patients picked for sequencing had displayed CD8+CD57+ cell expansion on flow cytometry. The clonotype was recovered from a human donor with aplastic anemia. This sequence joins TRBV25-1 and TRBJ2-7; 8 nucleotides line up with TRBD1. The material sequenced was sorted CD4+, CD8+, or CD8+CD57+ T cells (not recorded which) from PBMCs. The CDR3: CASSESTGGRYEQYF. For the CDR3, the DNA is TGTGCCAGCAGTGAATCTACAGGGGGGCGATACGAGCAGTACTTC.